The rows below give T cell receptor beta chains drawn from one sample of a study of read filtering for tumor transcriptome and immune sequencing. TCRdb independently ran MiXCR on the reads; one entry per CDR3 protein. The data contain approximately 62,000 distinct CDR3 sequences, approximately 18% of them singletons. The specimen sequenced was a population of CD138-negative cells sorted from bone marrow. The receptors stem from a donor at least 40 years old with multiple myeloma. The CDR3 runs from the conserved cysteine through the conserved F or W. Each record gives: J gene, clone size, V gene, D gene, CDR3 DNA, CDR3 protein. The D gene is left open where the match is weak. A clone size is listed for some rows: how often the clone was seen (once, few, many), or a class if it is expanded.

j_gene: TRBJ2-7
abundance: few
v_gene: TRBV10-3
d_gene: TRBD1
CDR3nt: TGTGCCATCAGTGAGCCCCGGCGGACAGGGGCGTACGAGCAGTACTTC
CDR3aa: CAISEPRRTGAYEQYF

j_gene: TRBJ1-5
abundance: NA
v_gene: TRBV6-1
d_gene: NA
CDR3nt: TGTGCCAGCAGTGAACAACCTGGCCTATATAGCAATCAGCCCCAGCATTTT
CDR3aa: CASSEQPGLYSNQPQHF

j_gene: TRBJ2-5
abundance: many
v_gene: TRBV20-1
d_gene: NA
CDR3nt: TGCAGTGCCGAAATAAACCCGGGACAAGAAGAGACCCAGTACTTC
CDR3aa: CSAEINPGQEETQYF

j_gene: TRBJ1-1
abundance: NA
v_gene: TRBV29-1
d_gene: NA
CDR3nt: TGCAGCGTCGAAGAGGCGTCCCAGGCCTCTGAAGCTTCCTTT
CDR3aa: CSVEEASQASEASF

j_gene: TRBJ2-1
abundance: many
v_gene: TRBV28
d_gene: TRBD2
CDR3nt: TGTGCCAGCATCGCGGGGGGCTACTCCTACAATGAGCAGTTCTTC
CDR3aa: CASIAGGYSYNEQFF

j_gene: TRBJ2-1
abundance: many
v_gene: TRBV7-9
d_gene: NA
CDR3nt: TGTGCCAGCAGCTTAGGGGCAGGAGGCTCCTACAATGAGCAGTTCTTC
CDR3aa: CASSLGAGGSYNEQFF

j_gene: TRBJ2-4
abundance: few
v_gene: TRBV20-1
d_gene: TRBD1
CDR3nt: TGCAGTGCTAGAGAGGTCACAGGGGGTTCCTATGCCAAAAACATTCAGTACTTC
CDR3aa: CSAREVTGGSYAKNIQYF

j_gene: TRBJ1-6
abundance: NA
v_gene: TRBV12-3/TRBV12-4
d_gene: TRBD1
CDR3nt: TGTGCCAGCAGGTCAGGGGGGGGATCACCCCTCCACTTT
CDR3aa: CASRSGGGSPLHF

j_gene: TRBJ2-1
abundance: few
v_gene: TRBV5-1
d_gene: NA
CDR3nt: TGCGCCAGCAGCTTCGAATCCTCCTACGATGAGCAGTTCTTC
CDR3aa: CASSFESSYDEQFF

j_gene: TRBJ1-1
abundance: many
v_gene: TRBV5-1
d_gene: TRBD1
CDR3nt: TGCGCCAGCAGCTCGAGACAGGGTGACACTGAAGCTTTCTTT
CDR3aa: CASSSRQGDTEAFF

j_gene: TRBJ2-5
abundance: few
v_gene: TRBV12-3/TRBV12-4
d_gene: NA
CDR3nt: TGTGCCAGCAGTCCCCGGGTTCTCGAGACCCAGTACTTC
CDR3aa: CASSPRVLETQYF

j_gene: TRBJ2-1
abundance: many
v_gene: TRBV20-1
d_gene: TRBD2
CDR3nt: TGCAGTGCACAGGGGACTAGCGGGGGATACAATGAGCAGTTCTTC
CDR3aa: CSAQGTSGGYNEQFF

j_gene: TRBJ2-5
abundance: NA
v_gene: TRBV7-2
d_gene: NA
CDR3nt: TGTGCCAGCAGTGTCCCCCGGGCCACAAAGGGAGAGACCCAGTACTTC
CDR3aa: CASSVPRATKGETQYF

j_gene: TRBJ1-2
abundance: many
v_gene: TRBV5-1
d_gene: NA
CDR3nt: TGCGCCAGCAGCTTAGGGGCAGTCCTTAACTATGGCTACACCTTC
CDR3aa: CASSLGAVLNYGYTF

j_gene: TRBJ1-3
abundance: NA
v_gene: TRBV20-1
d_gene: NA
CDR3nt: TGCAGTGCTAGTGGCGGAACTCCTGGAAACACCATATATTTT
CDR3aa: CSASGGTPGNTIYF

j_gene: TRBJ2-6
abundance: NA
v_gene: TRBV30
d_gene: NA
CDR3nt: TGTGCCTGGAGTGTCTGGCAGGGGAGCTCTGGGGCCAACGTCCTGACTTTC
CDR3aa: CAWSVWQGSSGANVLTF

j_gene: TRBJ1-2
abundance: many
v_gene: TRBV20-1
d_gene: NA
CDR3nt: TGCAGTGCTGAGGGGACCCAGACTCTCAATGGCTACACCTTC
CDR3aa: CSAEGTQTLNGYTF

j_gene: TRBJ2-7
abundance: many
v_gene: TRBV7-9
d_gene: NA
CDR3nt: TGTGCCAGCAGGGGGGACAACTCCTACGAGCAGTACTTC
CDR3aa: CASRGDNSYEQYF

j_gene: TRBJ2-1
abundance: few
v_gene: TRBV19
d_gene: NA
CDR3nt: TGTGCCAGTGGGGTTTCGCGGGACAATGAGCAGTTCTTC
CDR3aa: CASGVSRDNEQFF

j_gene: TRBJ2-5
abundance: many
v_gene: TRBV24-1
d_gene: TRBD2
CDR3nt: TGTGCCACCAGTGGGACTAGCGGGAGCGAGGAGACCCAGTACTTC
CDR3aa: CATSGTSGSEETQYF

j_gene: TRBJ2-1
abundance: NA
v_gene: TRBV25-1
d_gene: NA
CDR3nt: TGTGCCAGAAACAGCCTCGGCTCCAACAATGAGCAGTTCTTC
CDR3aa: CARNSLGSNNEQFF

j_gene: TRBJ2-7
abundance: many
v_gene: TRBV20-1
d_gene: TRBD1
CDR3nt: TGCAGTGCTGAGTCCGGGACAGGGGTCAACGAGCAGTACTTC
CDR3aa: CSAESGTGVNEQYF

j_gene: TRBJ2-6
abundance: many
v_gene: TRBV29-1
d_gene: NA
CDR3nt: TGCAGCGTCGGAGGGGGGTGGGGGGCCAACGTCCTGACTTTC
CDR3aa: CSVGGGWGANVLTF

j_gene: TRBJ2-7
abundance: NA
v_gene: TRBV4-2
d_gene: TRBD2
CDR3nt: TGTGCCAGCAGCCAAGATATTAGCGGGGGGGCCGGACTCCCCTCCTACGAGCAGTACTTC
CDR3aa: CASSQDISGGAGLPSYEQYF

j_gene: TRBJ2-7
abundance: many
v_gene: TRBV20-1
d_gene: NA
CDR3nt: TGCAGTGCTAGAGATCCCGCCGGGGGCTACGAGCAGTACTTC
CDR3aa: CSARDPAGGYEQYF

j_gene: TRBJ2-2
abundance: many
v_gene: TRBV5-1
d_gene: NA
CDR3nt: TGCGCCAGCAGCTTGGAACAGGGTATCAGCGGGGAGCTGTTTTTT
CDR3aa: CASSLEQGISGELFF

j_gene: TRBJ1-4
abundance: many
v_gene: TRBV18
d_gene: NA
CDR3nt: TGTGCCAGCTCACCAGAGGTTATAATGACTAATGAAAAACTGTTTTTT
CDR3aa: CASSPEVIMTNEKLFF

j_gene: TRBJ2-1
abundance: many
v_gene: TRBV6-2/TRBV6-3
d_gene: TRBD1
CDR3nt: TGTGCCAGCAGTCTTCGGACAGGGCTTTATAATGAGCAGTTCTTC
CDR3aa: CASSLRTGLYNEQFF

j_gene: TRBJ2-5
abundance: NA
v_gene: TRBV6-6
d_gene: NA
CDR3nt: TGTGCCAGCAGTTACCCCCCGGGATCTGAGACCCAGTACTTC
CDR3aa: CASSYPPGSETQYF

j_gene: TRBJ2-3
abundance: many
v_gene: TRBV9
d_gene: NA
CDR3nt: TGTGCCAGCAGCGTAGAAGGCGCGAGAGATACGCAGTATTTT
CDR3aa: CASSVEGARDTQYF

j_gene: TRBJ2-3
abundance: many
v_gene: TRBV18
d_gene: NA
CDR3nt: TGTGCCAGCTCCTATGGGACAATTTACACAGATACGCAGTATTTT
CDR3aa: CASSYGTIYTDTQYF

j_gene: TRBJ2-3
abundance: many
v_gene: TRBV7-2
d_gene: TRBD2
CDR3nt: TGTGCCAGCAGCTTAGCTGGCGGGGGAGTGGGCGATACGCAGTATTTT
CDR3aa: CASSLAGGGVGDTQYF

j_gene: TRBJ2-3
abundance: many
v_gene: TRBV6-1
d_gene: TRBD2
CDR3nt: TGTGCCAGCAGTTATACTAGCGGACCTAGCACAGATACGCAGTATTTT
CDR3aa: CASSYTSGPSTDTQYF

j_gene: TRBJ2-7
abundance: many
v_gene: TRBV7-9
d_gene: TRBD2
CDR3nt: TGTGCCAGCAGCTCCGGGACTAGCGGGGTCGATAGGTACTTC
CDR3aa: CASSSGTSGVDRYF

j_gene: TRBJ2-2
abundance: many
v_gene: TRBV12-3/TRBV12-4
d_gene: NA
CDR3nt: TGTGCCAGCAGCCCTTTGCAGGGGATCGGGGAGCTGTTTTTT
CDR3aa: CASSPLQGIGELFF

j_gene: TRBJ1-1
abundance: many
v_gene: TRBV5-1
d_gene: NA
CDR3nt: TGCGCCAGCAGACGGGACAAGGCTCAGAACACTGAAGCTTTCTTT
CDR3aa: CASRRDKAQNTEAFF

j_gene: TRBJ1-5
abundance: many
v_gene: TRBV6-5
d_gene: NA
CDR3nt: TGTGCCAGCAGTTACTCGTATAGCAATCAGCCCCAGCATTTT
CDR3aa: CASSYSYSNQPQHF

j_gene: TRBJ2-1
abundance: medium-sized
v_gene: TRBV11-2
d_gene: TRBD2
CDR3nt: TGTGCCAGCAGCCCGGGGTTAGCGGGGGGTTCGTACAATGAGCAGTTCTTC
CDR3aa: CASSPGLAGGSYNEQFF

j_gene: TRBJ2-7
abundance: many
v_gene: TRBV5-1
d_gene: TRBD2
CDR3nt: TGCGCCAGCAGCATAGCGGGGACCTACGAGCAGTACTTC
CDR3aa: CASSIAGTYEQYF

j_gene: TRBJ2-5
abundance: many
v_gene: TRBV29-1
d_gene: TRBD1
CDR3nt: TGCAGCACCGGGACAGGGCTGCAAGAGACCCAGTACTTC
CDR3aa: CSTGTGLQETQYF

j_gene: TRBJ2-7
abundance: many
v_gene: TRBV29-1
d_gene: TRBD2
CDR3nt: TGCAGCGTAGTTACCGGGACTAGCGGGGGGGCTGGCGAGCAGTACTTC
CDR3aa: CSVVTGTSGGAGEQYF

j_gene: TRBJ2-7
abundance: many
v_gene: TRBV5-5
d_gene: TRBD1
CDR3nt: TGTGCCAGCAGCACAGGGGGTTATGACGAGCAGTACTTC
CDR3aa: CASSTGGYDEQYF

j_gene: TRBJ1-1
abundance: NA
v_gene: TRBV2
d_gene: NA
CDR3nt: TGTGCCAGCAGTGAAGGGTGGGGCGCGGTGTCGAGCACTGAAGCTTTCTTT
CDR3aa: CASSEGWGAVSSTEAFF

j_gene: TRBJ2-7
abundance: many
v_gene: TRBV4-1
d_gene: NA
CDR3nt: TGCGCCAGCAGCCAAGACGGCCGACAGGACTCCTACGAGCAGTACTTC
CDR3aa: CASSQDGRQDSYEQYF

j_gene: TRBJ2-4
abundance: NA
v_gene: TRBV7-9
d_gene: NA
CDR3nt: TGTGCCAGCAGCGCCACAGGGACGGCCAAAAACATTCAGTACTTC
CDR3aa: CASSATGTAKNIQYF

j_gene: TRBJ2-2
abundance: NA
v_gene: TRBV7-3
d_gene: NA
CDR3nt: TGTGCCAGCAGCCCCGTGGGGGTGAGCACCGGGGAGCTGTTTTTT
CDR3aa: CASSPVGVSTGELFF

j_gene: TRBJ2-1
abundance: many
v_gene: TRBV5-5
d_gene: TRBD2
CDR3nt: TGTGCCAGCAGCTCCTCTAGCGGGAGTGAGGATGAGCAGTTCTTC
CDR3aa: CASSSSSGSEDEQFF